The present T cell receptor (beta chain) was sequenced within a study of T cell responses to AZD1222 COVID-19 vaccine. Study-wide results and limits: Along spike, vaccine-associated CD4 TCRs were found throughout, with dominance at 160-218 and 743-854. Targets within unmutated variant regions were reportedly found for nearly half of spike-specific TCRs. A mostly white British donor set with more females was recruited, and clonal diversity was possibly underestimated. Seropositive at baseline were only six AZD1222 recipients.

TCRdb keeps only in-frame clones here, not all; method: immunoSEQ multiplex PCR. The data show 120,000 to 150,000 clones, roughly 89% seen once. Notes on this clone: The target antigen is unknown.

The CDR3 covers 14 residues. V was trimmed by 1 base and J by 4 bases, leaving 10 bases between them. Germline V gene sequence: CDR1 MNHEY, CDR2 SMNVEV (reference sequence). Sequenced here: peripheral blood, sampled 28 days after the second AZD1222 dose. This sequence originates from an adult who received the AZD1222 COVID-19 vaccine. The V gene is TRBV27, the J gene TRBJ1-1, with a possible D match to TRBD1 (5 bases). The CDR3 spells CASSLLGGSTEAFF. CDR3 DNA: TGTGCCAGCAGTTTATTGGGGGGGAGCACTGAAGCTTTCTTT.